The 29 T cell receptor beta chains listed next were all sequenced from one sample in a study of blood T cell repertoires in COVID-19. Sequenced by immunoSEQ multiplex PCR; TCRdb stores in-frame clones only, minus some. The table records about 270,000 clones, roughly 90% of them present only once. What was sequenced was PBMCs or T cells enriched from blood (not recorded which). The receptors derive from a man aged 35 to 55 who had been exposed to COVID-19.

The CDR3, as DNA: TGTGCCAGCAGTCTTAGCTACGAGCAGTACTTC. Its translation is CASSLSYEQYF. This chain uses TRBV3-1 (or the pseudogene TRBV3-2) with TRBJ2-7; D remains ambiguous. The CDR3 spans 11 residues. The germline V gene encodes CDR1 LGHDT and CDR2 YNNKEL (reference sequence). Deletions cut 6 bases from V and 3 bases from J, with 6 bases between.

CDR3 in amino acids: CASATPEGETQYF. Written as DNA, the CDR3 is TGTGCCAGCGCTACTCCGGAGGGGGAGACCCAGTACTTC. This sequence joins TRBV18 and TRBJ2-5, with D perhaps matching TRBD2 (6 bases). The germline V gene has CDR1 KGHSH and CDR2 LQKENI. This CDR3 has 13 residues. V was shortened by 8 bases and J by 5 bases, with 15 bases between the two germline ends.

This clone was detected once. The rearrangement joins TRBV19 to TRBJ1-2, with D tentatively TRBD1 (6 bases). CDR3 length: 13 amino acids. Germline loops: CDR1 LNHDA, CDR2 SQIVND (reference sequence). V was clipped by 4 bases and J by 8 bases, with 14 bases between them. The CDR3 region is CASSTGTLWGYTF. CDR3 sequence (DNA): TGTGCCAGTAGTACCGGGACACTATGGGGCTACACCTTC.

This clone showed up just once. The gene calls are TRBV28 and TRBJ1-1; D remains unclear. Trimming removed 7 bases from V and 1 base from J, with 16 bases in between. CDR1 is MDHEN, CDR2 SYDVKM, per germline. The CDR3 has 15 amino acids. The CDR3 spells CASNPPNAENTEAFF. Here the CDR3 DNA reads TGTGCCAGCAACCCCCCAAACGCGGAGAACACTGAAGCTTTCTTT.

The chain joins TRBV11-2 to TRBJ2-3; 7 bases align to TRBD1. Trimming removed 6 bases from V and 5 bases from J; junction bases left unmatched: 17. In germline, CDR1 is SGHAT, CDR2 FQNNGV. The CDR3 has 17 residues. Written as DNA, the CDR3 is TGTGCCAGCAGATTCGATGCCGGGATAAGGGACAGAGATACGCAGTATTTT. Protein product: CASRFDAGIRDRDTQYF. The full variable domain, in which reference TRBV11-2 and TRBJ2-3 provide the parts outside the CDR3, is EAGVAQSPRYKIIEKRQSVAFWCNPISGHATLYWYQQILGQGPKLLIQFQNNGVVDDSQLPKDRFSAERLKGVDSTLKIQPAKLEDSAVYLCASRFDAGIRDRDTQYFGPGTRLTVL.

The chain combines TRBV28 with TRBJ2-7; D not resolved. CDR1 and CDR2 (germline): MDHEN, SYDVKM. V was cut by 2 bases and J by 3 bases, with 11 bases left in between. The CDR3 has 14 residues. The CDR3: CASSLIGSNYEQYF. For the CDR3, the DNA is TGTGCCAGCAGTTTAATTGGCTCGAACTACGAGCAGTACTTC.

The rearrangement joins TRBV5-4 to TRBJ2-3; 7 bases match TRBD2. Trimming removed 0 bases from V and 3 bases from J; junction bases left unmatched: 1. The CDR3 runs 14 residues. Germline-derived CDR1 and CDR2 are SGHNT and YYREEE (reference sequence). CDR3 bases: TGTGCCAGCAGCTTGGCGGGAGGAACAGATACGCAGTATTTT. Amino acid sequence: CASSLAGGTDTQYF.

This clone was observed a single time. V is TRBV7-6 and J is TRBJ2-1, with 10 bases fitting TRBD2. Germline CDR1 is SGHVS and CDR2 is FNYEAQ. Trimming took 5 bases from V and 6 from J; bases not matched to a gene: 7. This CDR3 is 15 amino acids long. The DNA of the CDR3 is TGTGCCAGCAGCGCAGGACTAGCGGACATCAATGAGCAGTTCTTC. Its translation is CASSAGLADINEQFF.

The chain links TRBV24-1 to TRBJ1-5; D unresolved. CDR1 KGHDR and CDR2 SFDVKD come from the germline V gene. Trimming removed 4 bases from V and 4 bases from J, with 7 bases in between. This CDR3 region has 13 residues. The CDR3 nucleotides read TGTGCCACCAGTGAACGGGTAAATCAGCCCCAGCATTTT. Protein: CATSERVNQPQHF.

The chain links TRBV4-2 to TRBJ2-1; D perhaps matches TRBD2 (6 bases). Trimming shortened V by 2 bases and J by 5 bases, and 13 bases separated the two germline ends. Germline lookup yields CDR1 LGHNA and CDR2 YNFKEQ. The CDR3 extends over 15 amino acids. The CDR3 sequence is CASSQIEGGHNEQFF. The DNA of the CDR3 is TGTGCCAGCAGCCAAATCGAGGGAGGACACAATGAGCAGTTCTTC.

This chain uses TRBV14 with TRBJ2-7; D might be TRBD1 (5 bases). Looked up from germline, CDR1 is SGHDN and CDR2 is FVKESK. The V gene lost 4 bases and the J gene lost 3 bases, with 10 bases spanning the gap. CDR3 length: 13 residues. Here the CDR3 reads CASSPPGHYEQYF. CDR3 DNA: TGTGCCAGCAGCCCCCCCGGACACTACGAGCAGTACTTC.

This rearrangement joins TRBV11-2 to TRBJ2-2, with D unclear. Trimming removed 10 bases at V and 5 bases at J, with 8 bases between. The CDR3 spans 11 residues. The V gene's germline CDR1 is SGHAT and CDR2 FQNNGV. The CDR3 nucleotides read TGTGCCACCACCAGAACCGGGGAGCTGTTTTTT. Protein sequence: CATTRTGELFF.

This clone appeared a few times. The rearrangement links TRBV5-4 to TRBJ2-5, with D perhaps matching TRBD1 (5 bases). Trimming took 2 bases from V and 5 from J, leaving 10 bases between them. The CDR3 runs 13 residues. CDR1 is SGHNT, CDR2 YYREEE, per germline (reference sequence). CDR3 DNA: TGTGCCAGCAGCTTAATTCCAGGGGAGACCCAGTACTTC. Translating gives CASSLIPGETQYF.

This clone has a single count. This chain uses TRBV29-1 with TRBJ1-2, with 10 bases aligning to TRBD1. CDR3 size: 13 residues. Germline trimming cut 6 bases from V and 3 bases from J; bases unmatched to any gene: 4. Germline-derived CDR1 and CDR2 are SQVTM and ANQGSEA. The CDR3 DNA sequence: TGCAGCGTCGCGGACAGGGGGGACTATGGCTACACCTTC. The encoded protein is CSVADRGDYGYTF.

The chain combines TRBV5-1 with TRBJ1-6, with D unclear. Per germline, CDR1 SGHRS and CDR2 YFSETQ. Trimming took off 0 bases at V and 14 bases at J, with 18 bases between the two ends. CDR3 length: 15 residues. The CDR3 DNA reads TGCGCCAGCAGCTTGGATCCCGAGGGAGCAGCCTCCCTCCACTTT. This gives the protein CASSLDPEGAASLHF.

The chain combines TRBV7-3 with TRBJ2-3; D gene ambiguous. This CDR3 is 14 amino acids long. Trimming left V 4 bases short and J 0 bases short, with 8 bases between. The V gene's germline CDR1 is SGHTA and CDR2 FQGTGA. As DNA, the CDR3 is TGTGCCAGCAGCTCCACCAGGAGCACAGATACGCAGTATTTT. Its protein product is CASSSTRSTDTQYF.

V gene TRBV23-1 combines with J gene TRBJ2-2; TRBD1 aligns across 8 bases. TRBV23-1 is sorted into the ORF group, with uncertain function. The CDR3 runs to 16 residues. V lost 4 bases and J lost 3; bases outside the gene matches: 7. CDR3 sequence: CASSPPGQGDTGELFF. CDR3 sequence (DNA): TGCGCCAGCAGTCCTCCTGGACAGGGAGACACCGGGGAGCTGTTTTTT.

The V gene is TRBV7-9, the J gene TRBJ1-2; 9 nucleotides match TRBD1. The V segment lost 5 bases and the J segment 6 bases; nucleotides outside the gene matches: 7. CDR1 and CDR2 from the germline V gene are SEHNR and FQNEAQ (reference sequence). CDR3 length equals 14 residues. Written as DNA, the CDR3 is TGTGCCAGCAGCCGTGGACAGGGGTCGAATGGCTACACCTTC. Translating it yields CASSRGQGSNGYTF.

The chain links TRBV24-1 to TRBJ2-2, with TRBD1 identical over 9 bases. The CDR3 contains 15 residues. Germline loops: CDR1 KGHDR, CDR2 SFDVKD. The ends lost 12 bases at V and 1 base at J; junction bases unmatched: 8. The CDR3 bases are TGTGCCGCCGCCGAGGGACAGGGGAACACCGGGGAGCTGTTTTTT. It translates to CAAAEGQGNTGELFF.

This clone was seen many times. The rearrangement joins TRBV4-1 to TRBJ1-5, with D possibly matching TRBD1 (6 bases). Between the trimmed V and J ends, which lost 0 bases and 4 bases, there was a span of 16 bases. Per germline, CDR1 MGHRA and CDR2 YSYEKL. The CDR3 has 17 residues. CDR3 DNA sequence: TGCGCCAGCAGCCAAGATCTTCACAGGGCCTTTAATCAGCCCCAGCATTTT. It translates to CASSQDLHRAFNQPQHF.

The CDR3 region has the DNA TGCGCCAGCACGACACAGAACCCCCTAACAGATACGCAGTATTTT. Protein: CASTTQNPLTDTQYF. V usage is TRBV5-1 and J usage is TRBJ2-3; D unclear. The length of the CDR3 is 15 residues. The germline V and J ends were trimmed by 6 bases and 3 bases, with 17 bases remaining between them. Germline assignment: CDR1 SGHRS and CDR2 YFSETQ.

V gene TRBV29-1 combines with J gene TRBJ1-4; 7 bases line up with TRBD1. Per the germline V gene, CDR1 is SQVTM and CDR2 is ANQGSEA. The CDR3 spans 15 residues. J lost 0 bases, V lost 5 bases, and 6 bases had no gene match. The CDR3 sequence: CSVTRTGSTNEKLFF. The CDR3, as DNA: TGCAGCGTTACCCGGACAGGCTCAACTAATGAAAAACTGTTTTTT.

The chain uses TRBV7-2 and TRBJ2-1, with 7 positions matching TRBD2. Germline-derived CDR1 and CDR2 are SGHTA and FQGNSA. CDR3 length: 15 residues. V shed 2 bases, J shed 6 bases, and the junction held 7 bases outside the gene matches. The CDR3 loop reads CASSLSGERSNEQFF. CDR3 sequence (DNA): TGTGCCAGCAGCTTAAGCGGGGAAAGATCCAATGAGCAGTTCTTC.

The chain combines TRBV30 with TRBJ1-5, with unresolved D. Trimming shortened V by 1 base and J by 4 bases, and 5 bases separated the two germline ends. The germline CDR1 and CDR2 sequences are GTSNPN and SVGIG (reference sequence). The CDR3 totals 12 residues. The CDR3 protein is CAWSAGNQPQHF. In DNA form, the CDR3 reads TGTGCCTGGAGTGCGGGTAATCAGCCCCAGCATTTT.

The V gene is TRBV9, the J gene TRBJ1-2; tentative D call: TRBD1 (6 bases). CDR3 length: 14 residues. Germline V gene sequence: CDR1 SGDLS, CDR2 YYNGEE. The V end was cut by 0 bases, the J end by 5 bases, with 11 bases between. CDR3 bases: TGTGCCAGCAGCGTAGAGGCAGGGGCGTATGGCTACACCTTC. It is translated as CASSVEAGAYGYTF.

This clone is a singleton in its sample. The chain links TRBV27 to TRBJ2-5; 9 bases are a match to TRBD1. The CDR3 spans 16 residues. Germline V CDR1 and CDR2: MNHEY, SMNVEV (reference sequence). Trimming at V came to 5 bases and at J to 2 bases, leaving 9 bases not matched to a gene. The CDR3 loop is CASSALDRGEQETQYF. The CDR3 bases are TGTGCCAGCAGTGCGCTCGACAGGGGGGAGCAAGAGACCCAGTACTTC.

A single count supports this clone. Other DNA sequences in the sample encode the same CDR3. This sequence joins TRBV19 and TRBJ2-1; D unresolved. In germline, CDR1 is LNHDA, CDR2 SQIVND (reference sequence). There are 13 residues in the CDR3. The V end was cut by 1 base, the J end by 4 bases, with 5 bases between. The CDR3 here is CASSIGLYNEQFF. The CDR3 DNA sequence: TGTGCCAGTAGTATAGGACTGTACAATGAGCAGTTCTTC.

The chain employs TRBV3-1 (or the pseudogene TRBV3-2) and TRBJ1-1; 10 bases match TRBD1. The CDR3 runs to 13 residues. The junction had 6 bases not matched to a gene; V was cut back by 4 bases and J by 10 bases. Germline V gene data show CDR1 as LGHDT and CDR2 as YNNKEL (reference sequence). The CDR3 spells CASSRGTGVVAFF. The CDR3 region has the DNA TGTGCCAGCAGCCGCGGGACAGGGGTAGTAGCTTTCTTT.

CDR3: CASSERALRGTSTDTQYF. As DNA, the CDR3 is TGTGCCAGCAGTGAACGGGCGCTCAGGGGGACTAGCACAGATACGCAGTATTTT. The chain combines TRBV2 with TRBJ2-3, with D maybe TRBD1 (7 bases). Trimming removed 2 bases at V and 0 bases at J, with 18 bases between. The germline gives CDR1 SNHLY, CDR2 FYNNEI. The CDR3 consists of 18 residues.